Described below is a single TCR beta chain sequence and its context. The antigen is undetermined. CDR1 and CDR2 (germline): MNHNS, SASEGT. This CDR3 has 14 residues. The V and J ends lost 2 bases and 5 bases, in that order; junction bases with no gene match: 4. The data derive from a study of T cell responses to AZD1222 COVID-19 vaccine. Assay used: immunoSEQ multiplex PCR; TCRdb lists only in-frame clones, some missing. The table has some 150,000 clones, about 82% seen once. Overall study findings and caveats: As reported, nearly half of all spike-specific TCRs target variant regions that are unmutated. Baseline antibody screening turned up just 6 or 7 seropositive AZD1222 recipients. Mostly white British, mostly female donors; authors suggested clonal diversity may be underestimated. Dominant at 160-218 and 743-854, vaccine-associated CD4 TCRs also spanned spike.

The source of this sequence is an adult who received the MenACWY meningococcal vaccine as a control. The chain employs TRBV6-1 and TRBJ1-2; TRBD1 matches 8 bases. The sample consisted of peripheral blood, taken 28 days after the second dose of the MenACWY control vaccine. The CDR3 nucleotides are TGTGCCAGCAGTGAACAGGGGGCGGCTTATGGCTACACCTTC. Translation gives CASSEQGAAYGYTF.